The 24 T cell receptor beta chains given below trace back to one sample, sequenced in a study of blood T cells in healthy people across ages. Alongside a J-beta primer mix, a sample-barcoded 5' primer served in a second PCR lasting about 6 to 12 cycles. MiXCR, applied by TCRdb to the 5' RACE reads, yields one record per CDR3 protein. This table has 790,000 or so distinct CDR3 sequences, roughly three fifths appearing once. Specimen: blood. All receptors derive from a man in his forties in good health.

This clonotype showed up many times. This rearrangement joins TRBV20-1 to TRBJ2-5; the D gene is possibly TRBD1 (5 bases). The V end was cut by 1 base, the J end by 5 bases, with 14 bases between. There are 14 residues in the CDR3. Germline V gene data show CDR1 as DFQATT and CDR2 as SNEGSKA (reference sequence). This chain's CDR3 is CSARGGEDRETQYF. CDR3 nucleotides: TGCAGTGCTAGAGGGGGCGAGGATAGGGAGACCCAGTACTTC.

This clonotype was observed a single time. The chain carries TRBV4-2 and TRBJ2-1, with D uncertain. In germline, CDR1 is LGHNA, CDR2 YNFKEQ. The V and J ends lost 2 bases and 0 bases respectively, with 8 bases between them. The CDR3 is 15 amino acids. CDR3 residues: CASSQLGSSYNEQFF. The CDR3 DNA sequence: TGTGCCAGCAGCCAATTAGGATCCTCCTACAATGAGCAGTTCTTC.

This sequence joins TRBV7-9 and TRBJ2-1; D is perhaps TRBD2 (6 bases). The CDR3 covers 15 residues. Looked up from germline, CDR1 is SEHNR and CDR2 is FQNEAQ (reference sequence). V was clipped by 11 bases and J by 2 bases, with 19 bases between them. The CDR3 sequence: CAGGGGQGPYNEQFF. The CDR3 region has the DNA TGTGCCGGGGGTGGAGGGCAGGGACCCTACAATGAGCAGTTCTTC.

The rearrangement joins TRBV24-1 to TRBJ1-1; D might be TRBD1 (6 bases). With 0 bases removed from V and 5 bases from J, the gap between germline ends came to 6 bases. The CDR3 length is 13 residues. The germline V gene has CDR1 KGHDR and CDR2 SFDVKD. CDR3 protein: CATSDLTGTEAFF. CDR3 coding DNA: TGTGCCACCAGTGATTTGACAGGGACTGAAGCTTTCTTT.

On this clonotype: One base away lies a much larger clone, so this may be a sequencing read error. This sequence joins TRBV28 and TRBJ2-5; 12 positions match TRBD2. CDR3 size: 15 residues. The J segment lost 11 bases and the V segment lost 3 bases, leaving 10 bases of the junction unmatched. CDR1 is MDHEN and CDR2 is SYDVKM in the germline V gene. The CDR3: CASSFTTSGSDEQYF. Written as DNA, the CDR3 is TGTGCCAGCAGTTTCACGACTAGCGGGAGCGATGAGCAGTACTTC.

The chain carries TRBV5-1 and TRBJ1-1, with 7 bases that match TRBD1. The CDR3 has 15 residues. CDR1 is SGHRS and CDR2 is YFSETQ in the germline V gene. V was pared by 2 bases and J by 0 bases, with 4 bases of the junction left unmatched. CDR3 loop: CASSFRGGMNTEAFF. In nucleotides, the CDR3 is TGCGCCAGCAGCTTCAGGGGGGGGATGAACACTGAAGCTTTCTTT.

The V and J genes are TRBV28 and TRBJ2-1; TRBD2 agrees at 7 bases. The V and J ends lost 4 bases and 6 bases, in that order; junction bases with no gene match: 12. This CDR3 contains 16 residues. CDR1 and CDR2 (germline): MDHEN, SYDVKM. DNA for the CDR3: TGTGCCAGCAGTTGGCCCATTGGGAGGGGAGGCAATGAGCAGTTCTTC. Translating it yields CASSWPIGRGGNEQFF.

This chain links TRBV6-2 or TRBV6-3 with TRBJ2-1; D is perhaps TRBD1 or TRBD2 (7 bases each). V lost 7 bases and J 3 bases, leaving 13 bases between the germline ends. Germline assignment: CDR1 MNHEY and CDR2 SVGEGT. The CDR3 is 14 residues long. CDR3 coding DNA: TGTGCCAGCACCCAGGGGGGGATCTACAATGAGCAGTTCTTC. This codes for CASTQGGIYNEQFF.

This chain links TRBV6-1 with TRBJ2-5, with 12 nucleotides matching TRBD2. Germline V gene data show CDR1 as MNHNS and CDR2 as SASEGT. Trimming at V came to 6 bases and at J to 4 bases, leaving 9 bases not matched to a gene. The CDR3 totals 16 residues. CDR3: CASSELAGGGLETQYF. Written as DNA, the CDR3 is TGTGCCAGCAGCGAGCTAGCGGGGGGGGGCCTAGAGACCCAGTACTTC.

As to this clonotype: A read error may account for a junction end that differs from germline. This chain links TRBV12-5 with TRBJ2-1; D remains ambiguous. From germline, CDR1 is LGHNT and CDR2 FRNRAP. This CDR3 has 13 residues. The CDR3 coding sequence is TGTGCTAGGGGTCTCCGGATCTACAACGAGCAGTTCTTC. Translation: CARGLRIYNEQFF.

A few counts support this clonotype. The chain is built from TRBV5-1 and TRBJ2-7, with 8 nucleotides matching TRBD1. V was pared by 4 bases and J by 4 bases, with 7 bases of the junction left unmatched. CDR3 length equals 14 residues. Germline V gene sequence: CDR1 SGHRS, CDR2 YFSETQ. The CDR3 DNA reads as TGCGCCAGCAGCACCTCCGGACAGGGTTACGAGCAGTACTTC. Translated: CASSTSGQGYEQYF.

The count of this clonotype is one. This chain connects TRBV19 to TRBJ2-1; no clear D. V shed 8 bases and J shed 2 bases, with 10 bases lying between them. Germline V CDR1 and CDR2: LNHDA, SQIVND (reference sequence). This CDR3 is 13 amino acids long. The CDR3 region is CASGGPPYNEQFF. The DNA for the CDR3 is TGTGCCAGTGGCGGTCCCCCCTACAATGAGCAGTTCTTC.

The CDR3 protein is CASSSAPGTGRQETQYF. CDR3 nucleotide sequence: TGCGCCAGCAGCTCGGCCCCGGGTACGGGACGCCAAGAGACCCAGTACTTC. The chain carries TRBV5-1 and TRBJ2-4; D is perhaps TRBD1 or TRBD2 (5 bases each). The J call is doubtful: the DNA matches TRBJ2-5 better. CDR1 is SGHRS, CDR2 YFSETQ, per germline. There are 17 residues in the CDR3.

This clonotype was seen a single time. The chain carries TRBV24-1 and TRBJ2-1, with TRBD2 matching over 10 bases. Germline CDR1 and CDR2: KGHDR and SFDVKD. The V and J ends lost 4 bases and 6 bases, in that order; junction bases with no gene match: 5. The CDR3 has 15 residues. This chain's CDR3 is CATSDKAGGFNEQFF. CDR3 DNA sequence: TGTGCCACCAGTGACAAAGCGGGGGGGTTCAATGAGCAGTTCTTC.

V and J are TRBV7-2 and TRBJ2-3; TRBD2 matches at 11 bases. V lost 5 bases, J lost 7 bases, and 17 bases stayed unmatched. Germline CDR1 reads SGHTA; CDR2 reads FQGNSA. The CDR3 runs to 18 residues. CDR3 region: CASSDYKHSGGASNTQYF. For the CDR3, the DNA is TGTGCCAGCAGCGACTACAAACATAGCGGGGGGGCTTCTAATACGCAGTATTTT.

The chain carries TRBV20-1 and TRBJ1-5; a possible D gene is TRBD1 (5 bases). This CDR3 contains 15 residues. V was clipped by 6 bases and J by 0 bases, with 15 bases between them. Germline V lookup: CDR1 DFQATT, CDR2 SNEGSKA (reference sequence). The CDR3, as DNA: TGCAGTGCAAGGGACCGGAGATATAGCAATCAGCCCCAGCATTTT. Translated, it gives CSARDRRYSNQPQHF.

The count of this clonotype is one. The chain links TRBV20-1 to TRBJ2-1, with unresolved D. Trimming took off 3 bases at V and 6 bases at J, with 6 bases between the two ends. Germline lookup yields CDR1 DFQATT and CDR2 SNEGSKA (reference sequence). CDR3 length equals 11 residues. DNA of the CDR3: TGCAGTGCTAGTGTAAGCAATGAGCAGTTCTTC. This codes for CSASVSNEQFF.

J is TRBJ2-3 and V is TRBV4-2; weak D call: TRBD2 (6 bases). The ends were cut back, 4 bases at V and 3 bases at J, with 17 bases in the middle. The CDR3 is 16 amino acids. CDR1 and CDR2 (germline): LGHNA, YNFKEQ. DNA for the CDR3: TGTGCCAGCAGCCCCCCACGCGGGACCGGGACAGATACGCAGTATTTT. It codes for CASSPPRGTGTDTQYF.

The chain combines TRBV7-9 with TRBJ1-6, with D unclear. The V gene's germline CDR1 is SEHNR and CDR2 FQNEAQ (reference sequence). The ends were cut back, 1 base at V and 14 bases at J, with 15 bases in the middle. This CDR3 has 14 amino acids. CDR3 sequence (DNA): TGTGCCAGCAGCTTAGGTCCGACGGGGTATGCCCTCCACTTT. This gives the protein CASSLGPTGYALHF.

This clonotype turned up a few times. This sequence joins TRBV5-1 and TRBJ2-1; 8 bases are shared with TRBD2. The CDR3 totals 18 residues. Germline values: CDR1 SGHRS, CDR2 YFSETQ. The junction had 16 bases not matched to a gene; V was cut back by 0 bases and J by 8 bases. The CDR3 is CASSLVTSVLQALYEQFF. The CDR3 coding sequence is TGCGCCAGCAGCTTGGTGACTAGCGTGCTTCAGGCGCTGTATGAGCAGTTCTTC. The full variable domain, rest sourced from reference TRBV5-1 and TRBJ2-1, is KAGVTQTPRYLIKTRGQQVTLSCSPISGHRSVSWYQQTPGQGLQFLFEYFSETQRNKGNFPGRFSGRQFSNSRSEMNVSTLELGDSALYLCASSLVTSVLQALYEQFFGPGTRLTVL.

The chain is built from TRBV11-2 and TRBJ2-6; D remains ambiguous. The CDR3 extends over 14 amino acids. V lost 6 bases, J lost 2 bases, and 8 bases lay in between. Germline assignment: CDR1 SGHAT and CDR2 FQNNGV. Here the CDR3 reads CASRGSTGANVLTF. CDR3 DNA: TGTGCCAGCAGGGGGTCCACTGGGGCCAACGTCCTGACTTTC.

This sequence joins TRBV29-1 and TRBJ1-2; D not resolved. Trimming removed 0 bases at V and 0 bases at J, with 8 bases between. The CDR3 consists of 14 residues. Germline assignment: CDR1 SQVTM and CDR2 ANQGSEA. The CDR3 DNA is TGCAGCGTTGAAGATCTAACAACTAACTATGGCTACACCTTC. Translation gives CSVEDLTTNYGYTF.

The J gene is TRBJ1-3, the V gene TRBV7-3, with D unresolved. Trimming shortened V by 5 bases and J by 0 bases, and 11 bases separated the two germline ends. The germline V gene has CDR1 SGHTA and CDR2 FQGTGA. This CDR3 region has 15 residues. CDR3 coding DNA: TGTGCCAGCAGCATGGACTCAGGCTCTGGAAACACCATATATTTT. Amino acids: CASSMDSGSGNTIYF.

Written as DNA, the CDR3 is TGTGCCAGCAGCTCCCGGACCGACCGAGAGACCCAGTACTTC. This sequence encodes CASSSRTDRETQYF. The chain carries TRBV5-5 and TRBJ2-5; D remains ambiguous. The CDR3 consists of 14 residues. Trimming took off 3 bases at V and 4 bases at J, with 13 bases between the two ends. Germline V CDR1 and CDR2: SGHKS, YYEKEE (reference sequence).